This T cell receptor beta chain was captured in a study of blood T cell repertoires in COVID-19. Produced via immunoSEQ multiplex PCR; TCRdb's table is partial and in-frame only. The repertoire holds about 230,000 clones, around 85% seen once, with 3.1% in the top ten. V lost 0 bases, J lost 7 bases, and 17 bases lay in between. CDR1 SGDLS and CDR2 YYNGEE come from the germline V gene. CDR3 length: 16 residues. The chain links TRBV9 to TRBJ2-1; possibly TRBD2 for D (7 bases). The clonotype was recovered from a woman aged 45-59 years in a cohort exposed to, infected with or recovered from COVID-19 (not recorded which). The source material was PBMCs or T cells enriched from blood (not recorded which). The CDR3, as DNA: TGTGCCAGCAGCGTAGAGGGGGGGCAGGAGGTGAATGAGCAGTTCTTC. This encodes CASSVEGGQEVNEQFF.